This T cell receptor beta chain was observed in a study of T cells in Graves' hyperthyroidism and ophthalmopathy. Study-wide background: Peripheral blood samples were taken at initial diagnosis, prior to any treatment.

Reasons for excluding patients were uncontrolled infection, other autoimmune disease, pregnancy or lactation. The CDR3 totals 15 residues. Losses at the gene ends were 1 base for V and 8 bases for J; bases not matched to a gene: 7. Germline V lookup: CDR1 LGHNA, CDR2 YNFKEQ. Study-wide results and caveats: Blood samples included most of the expanded thyroid clonotypes exceeding 0.001.

Authors of the study amplified TCR beta CDR3 regions from RNA transcripts. A first-round RT-PCR of the TCR CDR3 used the HTBI primer set. A single record per CDR3 protein comes from TCRdb applying MiXCR to the multiplex PCR reads. Of around 390,000 distinct CDR3 sequences listed, about 14% are singletons. This clonotype was counted ten times or more. As yet, its antigen is unknown. What was sequenced was blood. The source of this sequence is a woman aged 25 to 45 with Graves' ophthalmopathy. The chain employs TRBV4-2 and TRBJ1-2; 10 bases fit TRBD1. CDR3 region: CASSQGRETGGGYTF. The CDR3 coding sequence is TGTGCCAGCAGCCAAGGTCGGGAGACAGGGGGCGGCTACACCTTC.